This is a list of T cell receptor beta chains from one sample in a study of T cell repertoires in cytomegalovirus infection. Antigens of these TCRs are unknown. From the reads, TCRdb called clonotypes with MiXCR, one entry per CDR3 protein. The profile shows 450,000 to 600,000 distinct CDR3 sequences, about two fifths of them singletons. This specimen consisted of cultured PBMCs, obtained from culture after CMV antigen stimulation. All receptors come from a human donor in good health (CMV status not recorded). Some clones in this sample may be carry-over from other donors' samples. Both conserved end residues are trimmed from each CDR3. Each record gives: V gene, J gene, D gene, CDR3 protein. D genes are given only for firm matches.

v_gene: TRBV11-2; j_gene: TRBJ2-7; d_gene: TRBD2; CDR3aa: ASTLGTSGEQY
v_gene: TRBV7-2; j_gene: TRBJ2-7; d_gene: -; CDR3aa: ASSSGPASNEQY
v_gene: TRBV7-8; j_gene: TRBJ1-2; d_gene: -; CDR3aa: ASSLVIGDRGYT
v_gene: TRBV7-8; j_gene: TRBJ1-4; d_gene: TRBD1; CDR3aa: ASSFYPRDRMEKLF
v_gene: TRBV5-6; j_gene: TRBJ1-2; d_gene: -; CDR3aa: ASSSPGLDGYT
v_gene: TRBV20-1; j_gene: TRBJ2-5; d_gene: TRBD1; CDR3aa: SATNPPGQRETQY
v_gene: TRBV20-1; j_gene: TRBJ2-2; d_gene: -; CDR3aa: SASLGGGWTGELF
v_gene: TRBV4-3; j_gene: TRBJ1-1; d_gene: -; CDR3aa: ASSQGQGLGTEAF
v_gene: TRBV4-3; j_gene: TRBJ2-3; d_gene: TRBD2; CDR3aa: ASSQESLGVAGGSTDTQY
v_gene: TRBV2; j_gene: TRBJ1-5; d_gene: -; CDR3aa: ASSDDRMSGDSNQPQH
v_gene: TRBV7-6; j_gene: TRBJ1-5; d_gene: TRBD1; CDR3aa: TSSYGTGVGQPQH
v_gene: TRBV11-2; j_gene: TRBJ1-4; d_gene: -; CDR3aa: ASSIGRVEKLF
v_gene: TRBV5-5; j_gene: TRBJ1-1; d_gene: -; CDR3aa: ASSSPDADTEAF
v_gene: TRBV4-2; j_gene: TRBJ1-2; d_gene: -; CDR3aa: ASSQDRADSAGGLNYGYT
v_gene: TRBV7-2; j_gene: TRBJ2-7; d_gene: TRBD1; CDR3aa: ASSPDRGETYEQY